The clone carrying this T cell receptor (beta chain) was seen only a few times. What it recognizes is unknown. The germline V and J ends were trimmed by 3 bases and 7 bases, with 16 bases remaining between them. This CDR3 is 15 amino acids long. These data originate in a study of Graves' ophthalmopathy and Graves' hyperthyroidism. Transcripts of RNA were the source for amplifying TCR beta CDR3 regions. The first round was an RT-PCR with HTBI primers, and the second round was a multiplex PCR. TCRdb fed the multiplex PCR reads into MiXCR, producing one record per CDR3 protein. The table lists around 1.1 million distinct CDR3 sequences, about 35% of them singletons, with 11% in the top ten. Patients in the hyperthyroidism group, adults aged 18 to 65, were newly diagnosed, under 2 months' duration. The study's findings and limits: Blood contained most expanded thyroid clonotypes exceeding 0.001 frequency.

The chain joins TRBV12-3 or TRBV12-4 to TRBJ1-3, with unresolved D. The sequenced sample consisted of peripheral blood or thyroid tissue (not recorded which). This sequence was found in an adult man with Graves' hyperthyroidism. The CDR3 region is CASSFRPGARNTIYF. The CDR3 region has the DNA TGTGCCAGCAGTTTCCGGCCAGGCGCCAGGAACACCATATATTTT.